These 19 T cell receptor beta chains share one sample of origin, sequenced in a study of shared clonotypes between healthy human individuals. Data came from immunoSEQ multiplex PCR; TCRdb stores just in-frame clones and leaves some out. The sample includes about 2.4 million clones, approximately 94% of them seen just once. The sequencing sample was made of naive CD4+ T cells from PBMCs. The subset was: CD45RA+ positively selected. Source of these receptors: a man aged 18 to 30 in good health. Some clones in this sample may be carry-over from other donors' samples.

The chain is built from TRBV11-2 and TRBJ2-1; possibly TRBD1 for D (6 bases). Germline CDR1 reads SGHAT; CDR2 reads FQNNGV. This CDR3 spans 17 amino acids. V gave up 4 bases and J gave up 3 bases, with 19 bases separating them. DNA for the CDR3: TGTGCCAGCAGCTCCCTCCTGGACAGAAGTTTCTACAATGAGCAGTTCTTC. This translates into CASSSLLDRSFYNEQFF.

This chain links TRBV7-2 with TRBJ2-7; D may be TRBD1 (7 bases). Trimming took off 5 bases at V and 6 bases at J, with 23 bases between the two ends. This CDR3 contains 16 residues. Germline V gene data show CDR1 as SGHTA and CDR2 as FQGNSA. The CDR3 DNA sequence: TGTGCCAGCAGCCCAGGGGGGTCACGCCGGGACTCCGAGCAGTACTTC. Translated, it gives CASSPGGSRRDSEQYF.

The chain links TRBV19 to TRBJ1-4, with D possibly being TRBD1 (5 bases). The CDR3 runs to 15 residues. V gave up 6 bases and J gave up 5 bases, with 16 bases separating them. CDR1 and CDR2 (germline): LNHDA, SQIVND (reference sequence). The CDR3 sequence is CASSQDKGENEKLFF. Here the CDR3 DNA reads TGTGCCAGTAGCCAGGACAAGGGAGAGAATGAAAAACTGTTTTTT. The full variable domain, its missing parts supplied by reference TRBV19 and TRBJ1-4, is DGGITQSPKYLFRKEGQNVTLSCEQNLNHDAMYWYRQDPGQGLRLIYYSQIVNDFQKGDIAEGYSVSREKKESFPLTVTSAQKNPTAFYLCASSQDKGENEKLFFGSGTQLSVL.

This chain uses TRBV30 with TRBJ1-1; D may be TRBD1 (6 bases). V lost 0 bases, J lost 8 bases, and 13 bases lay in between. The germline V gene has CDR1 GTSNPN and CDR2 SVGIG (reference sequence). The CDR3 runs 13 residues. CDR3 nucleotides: TGTGCCTGGAGTGTAACAGGGCGAAGGGAAGCTTTCTTT. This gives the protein CAWSVTGRREAFF. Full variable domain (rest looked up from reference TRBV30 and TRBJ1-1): SQTIHQWPATLVQPVGSPLSLECTVEGTSNPNLYWYRQAAGRGLQLLFYSVGIGQISSEVPQNLSASRPQDRQFILSSKKLLLSDSGFYLCAWSVTGRREAFFGQGTRLTVV.

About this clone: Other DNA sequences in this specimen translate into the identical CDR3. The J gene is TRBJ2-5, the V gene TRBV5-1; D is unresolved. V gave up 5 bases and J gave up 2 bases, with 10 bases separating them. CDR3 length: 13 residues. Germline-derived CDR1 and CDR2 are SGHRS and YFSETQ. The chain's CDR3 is CASSSVPQETQYF. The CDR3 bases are TGCGCCAGCAGTTCGGTCCCTCAAGAGACCCAGTACTTC.

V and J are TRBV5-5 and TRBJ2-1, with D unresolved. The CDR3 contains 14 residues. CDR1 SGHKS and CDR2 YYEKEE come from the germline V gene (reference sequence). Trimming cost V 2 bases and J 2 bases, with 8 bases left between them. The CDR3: CASSLDLTYNEQFF. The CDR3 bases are TGTGCCAGCAGCTTAGACTTAACCTACAATGAGCAGTTCTTC.

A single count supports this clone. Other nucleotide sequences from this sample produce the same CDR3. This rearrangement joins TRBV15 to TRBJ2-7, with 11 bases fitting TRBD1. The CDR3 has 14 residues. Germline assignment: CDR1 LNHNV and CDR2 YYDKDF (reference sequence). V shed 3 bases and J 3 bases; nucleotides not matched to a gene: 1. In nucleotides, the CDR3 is TGTGCCACCAGCAGGGACAGGGGGCTCTACGAGCAGTACTTC. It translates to CATSRDRGLYEQYF.

CDR3 DNA sequence: TGCGCCAGCAGCCAACCAGCGGAGCGACTTAACCCTGAAGCTTTCTTT. Protein: CASSQPAERLNPEAFF. The chain uses TRBV4-1 and TRBJ1-1; D is ambiguous. Trimming left V 2 bases short and J 6 bases short, with 19 bases between. CDR1 is MGHRA and CDR2 is YSYEKL in the germline V gene. The CDR3 loop spans 16 amino acids.

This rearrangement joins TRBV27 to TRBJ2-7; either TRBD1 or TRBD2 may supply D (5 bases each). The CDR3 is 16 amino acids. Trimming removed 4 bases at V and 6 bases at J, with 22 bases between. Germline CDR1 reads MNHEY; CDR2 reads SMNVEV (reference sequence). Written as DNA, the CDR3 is TGTGCCAGCAGTTCCTCCCCGGGGACCGGATCCCTCGAGCAGTACTTC. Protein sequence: CASSSSPGTGSLEQYF.

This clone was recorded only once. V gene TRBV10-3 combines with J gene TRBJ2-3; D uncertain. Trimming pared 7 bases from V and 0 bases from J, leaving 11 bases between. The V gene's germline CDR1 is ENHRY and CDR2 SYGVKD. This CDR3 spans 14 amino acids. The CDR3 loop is CAIKAGASTDTQYF. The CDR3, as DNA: TGTGCCATCAAGGCAGGTGCTAGCACAGATACGCAGTATTTT.

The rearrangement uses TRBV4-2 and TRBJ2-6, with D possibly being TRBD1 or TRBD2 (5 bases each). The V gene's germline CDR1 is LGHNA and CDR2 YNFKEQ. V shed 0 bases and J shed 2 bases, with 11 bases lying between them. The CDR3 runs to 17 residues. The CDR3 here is CASSQDLSGPGANVLTF. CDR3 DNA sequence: TGTGCCAGCAGCCAAGATCTTTCGGGACCTGGGGCCAACGTCCTGACTTTC.

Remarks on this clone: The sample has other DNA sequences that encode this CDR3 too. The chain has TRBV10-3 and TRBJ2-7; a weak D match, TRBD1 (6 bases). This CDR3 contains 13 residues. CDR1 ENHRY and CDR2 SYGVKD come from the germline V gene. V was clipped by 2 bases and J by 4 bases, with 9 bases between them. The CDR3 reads CAISERTGYEQYF. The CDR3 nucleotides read TGTGCCATCAGTGAGCGAACAGGGTACGAGCAGTACTTC.

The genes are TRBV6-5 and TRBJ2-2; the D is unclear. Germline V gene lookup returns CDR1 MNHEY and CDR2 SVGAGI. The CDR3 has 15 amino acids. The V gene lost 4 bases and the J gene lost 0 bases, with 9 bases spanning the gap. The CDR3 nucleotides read TGTGCCAGCAGTTTCCACTACTCGAACACCGGGGAGCTGTTTTTT. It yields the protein CASSFHYSNTGELFF.

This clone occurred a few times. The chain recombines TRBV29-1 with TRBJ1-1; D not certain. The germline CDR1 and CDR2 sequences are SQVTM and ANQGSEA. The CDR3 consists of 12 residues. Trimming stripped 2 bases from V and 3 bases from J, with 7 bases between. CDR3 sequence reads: CSVERVDTEAFF. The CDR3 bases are TGCAGCGTTGAAAGGGTGGACACTGAAGCTTTCTTT.

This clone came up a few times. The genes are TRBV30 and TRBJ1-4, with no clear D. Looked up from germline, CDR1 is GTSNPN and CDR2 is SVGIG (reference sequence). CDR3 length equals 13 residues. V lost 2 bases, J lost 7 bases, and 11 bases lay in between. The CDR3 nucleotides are TGTGCCTGGAGTCCCGGAGATCGTGAAAAACTGTTTTTT. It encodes CAWSPGDREKLFF.

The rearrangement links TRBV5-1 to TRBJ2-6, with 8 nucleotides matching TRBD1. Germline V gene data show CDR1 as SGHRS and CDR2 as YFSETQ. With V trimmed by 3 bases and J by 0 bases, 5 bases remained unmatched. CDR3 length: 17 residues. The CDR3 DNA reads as TGCGCCAGCAGCTGGGGACAGGCGTCCTCTGGGGCCAACGTCCTGACTTTC. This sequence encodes CASSWGQASSGANVLTF.

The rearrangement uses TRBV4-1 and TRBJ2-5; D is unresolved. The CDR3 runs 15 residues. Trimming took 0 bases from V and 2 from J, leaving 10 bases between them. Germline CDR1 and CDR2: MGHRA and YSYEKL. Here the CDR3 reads CASSQEGRRQETQYF. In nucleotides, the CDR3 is TGCGCCAGCAGCCAAGAAGGTAGACGTCAAGAGACCCAGTACTTC.

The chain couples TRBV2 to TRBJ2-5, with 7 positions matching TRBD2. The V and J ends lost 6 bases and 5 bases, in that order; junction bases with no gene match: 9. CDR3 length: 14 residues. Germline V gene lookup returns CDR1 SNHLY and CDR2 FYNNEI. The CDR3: CASSAWGGEETQYF. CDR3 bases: TGTGCCAGCAGCGCATGGGGGGGAGAGGAGACCCAGTACTTC.

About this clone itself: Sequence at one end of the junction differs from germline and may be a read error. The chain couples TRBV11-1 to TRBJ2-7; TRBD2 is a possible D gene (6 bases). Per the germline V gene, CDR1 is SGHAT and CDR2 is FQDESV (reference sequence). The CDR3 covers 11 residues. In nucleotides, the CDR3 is TGTGCCAGCAGCTCGACTGGGAGGCTCGACTTC. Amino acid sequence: CASSSTGRLDF.